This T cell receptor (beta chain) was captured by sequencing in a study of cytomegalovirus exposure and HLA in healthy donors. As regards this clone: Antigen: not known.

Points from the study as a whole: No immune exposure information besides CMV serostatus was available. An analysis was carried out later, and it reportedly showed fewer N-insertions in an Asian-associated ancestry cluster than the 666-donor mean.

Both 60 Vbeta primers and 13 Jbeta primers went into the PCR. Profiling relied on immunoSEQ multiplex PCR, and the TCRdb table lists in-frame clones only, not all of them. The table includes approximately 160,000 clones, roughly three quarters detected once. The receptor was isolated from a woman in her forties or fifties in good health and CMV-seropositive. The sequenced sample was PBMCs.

This CDR3 is CAWSVSAGLNTEAFF. CDR3 bases: TGTGCCTGGAGTGTATCGGCAGGGTTGAACACTGAAGCTTTCTTT. The chain is built from TRBV30 and TRBJ1-1; D is perhaps TRBD1 (5 bases). Germline lookup yields CDR1 GTSNPN and CDR2 SVGIG (reference sequence). CDR3 length: 15 amino acids. Trimming took 0 bases from V and 0 from J, leaving 11 bases between them.